This TCR beta chain was sequenced during a study of Ad26.COV2.S vaccination and SARS-CoV-2 variants. This table comes from immunoSEQ multiplex PCR, and its TCRdb copy is limited to in-frame clones, with some not included. Of more than 300,000 clones in the sample, around nine tenths are singletons; the top ten hold around 5.3%. Described treatment: some 19 received Ad26.COV2.S at low or high dose, single or two shots; about five received placebo; per-sample allocation not given. Repertoires come from day 63 after the first vaccine or placebo injection. This clone was found a few times. This CDR3 is 15 amino acids long. Germline V lookup: CDR1 MGHRA, CDR2 YSYEKL. V was pared by 0 bases and J by 0 bases, with 8 bases between.

The chain has TRBV4-1 and TRBJ1-1; D call uncertain. Sequenced material: peripheral blood, taken in a trial of Ad26.COV2.S vaccine versus placebo. This sequence was found in a person between 18 and 60 years old who received the Ad26.COV2.S COVID-19 vaccine or a placebo. CDR3 sequence (DNA): TGCGCCAGCAGCCAAGAAACAGAGATGAACACTGAAGCTTTCTTT. Translated, it gives CASSQETEMNTEAFF.